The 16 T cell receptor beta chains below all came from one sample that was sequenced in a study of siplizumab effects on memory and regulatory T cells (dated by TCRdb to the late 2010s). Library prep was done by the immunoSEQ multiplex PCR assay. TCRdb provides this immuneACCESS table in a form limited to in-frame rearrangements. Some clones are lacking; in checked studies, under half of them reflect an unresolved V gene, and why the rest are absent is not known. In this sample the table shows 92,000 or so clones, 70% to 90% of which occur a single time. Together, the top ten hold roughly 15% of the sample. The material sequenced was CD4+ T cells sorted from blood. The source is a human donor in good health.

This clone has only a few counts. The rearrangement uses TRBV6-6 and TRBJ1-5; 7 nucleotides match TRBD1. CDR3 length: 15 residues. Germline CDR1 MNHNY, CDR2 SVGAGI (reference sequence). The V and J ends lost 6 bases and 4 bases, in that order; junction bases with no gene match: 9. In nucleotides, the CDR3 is TGTGCCAGCAGAGACTACTCAGGGGGTAATCAGCCCCAGCATTTT. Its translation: CASRDYSGGNQPQHF.

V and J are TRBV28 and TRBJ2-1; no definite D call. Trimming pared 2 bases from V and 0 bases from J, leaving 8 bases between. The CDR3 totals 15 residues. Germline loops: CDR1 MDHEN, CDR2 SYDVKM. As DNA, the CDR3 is TGTGCCAGCAGTTTAGGGCAGACCTCCTACAATGAGCAGTTCTTC. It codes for CASSLGQTSYNEQFF.

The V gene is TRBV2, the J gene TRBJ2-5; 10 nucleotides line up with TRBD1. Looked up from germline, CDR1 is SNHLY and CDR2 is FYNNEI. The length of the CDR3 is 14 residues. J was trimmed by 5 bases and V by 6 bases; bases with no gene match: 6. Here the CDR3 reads CASSVDRGRETQYF. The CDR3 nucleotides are TGTGCCAGCAGCGTGGACAGGGGGAGGGAGACCCAGTACTTC. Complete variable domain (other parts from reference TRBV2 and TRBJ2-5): EPEVTQTPSHQVTQMGQEVILRCVPISNHLYFYWYRQILGQKVEFLVSFYNNEISEKSEIFDDQFSVERPDGSNFTLKIRSTKLEDSAMYFCASSVDRGRETQYFGPGTRLLVL.

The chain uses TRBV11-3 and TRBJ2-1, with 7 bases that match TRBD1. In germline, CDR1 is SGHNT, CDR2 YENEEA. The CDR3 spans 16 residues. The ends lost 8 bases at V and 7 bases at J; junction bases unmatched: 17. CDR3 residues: CASLGPDRVSLNEQFF. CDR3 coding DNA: TGTGCCAGCTTAGGGCCCGACAGGGTTTCTTTGAATGAGCAGTTCTTC.

CDR3 sequence: CASSVFPGGNTEAFF. For the CDR3, the DNA is TGTGCCAGCAGTGTGTTTCCAGGGGGCAACACTGAAGCTTTCTTT. The rearrangement uses TRBV6-4 and TRBJ1-1; 8 nucleotides agree with TRBD1. This CDR3 is built from 15 residues. With 4 bases clipped from V and 2 bases from J, the junction kept 6 bases outside the gene matches. Looked up from germline, CDR1 is MRHNA and CDR2 is SNTAGT.

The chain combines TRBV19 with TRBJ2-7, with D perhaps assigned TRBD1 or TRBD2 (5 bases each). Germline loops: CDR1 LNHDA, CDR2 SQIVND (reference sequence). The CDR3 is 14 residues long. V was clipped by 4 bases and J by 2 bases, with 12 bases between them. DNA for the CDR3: TGTGCCAGTAGTACACGGGACCAAACCTACGAGCAGTACTTC. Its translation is CASSTRDQTYEQYF.

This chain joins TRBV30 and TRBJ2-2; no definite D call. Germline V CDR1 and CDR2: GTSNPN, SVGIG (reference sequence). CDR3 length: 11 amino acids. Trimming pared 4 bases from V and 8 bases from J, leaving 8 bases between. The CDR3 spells CAWNEVGELFF. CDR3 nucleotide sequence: TGTGCCTGGAATGAGGTGGGGGAGCTGTTTTTT.

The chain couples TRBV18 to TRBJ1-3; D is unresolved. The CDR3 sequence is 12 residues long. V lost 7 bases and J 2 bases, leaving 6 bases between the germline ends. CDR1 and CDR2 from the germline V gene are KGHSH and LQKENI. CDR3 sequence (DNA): TGTGCCAGCTTCCAGCCTGGAAACACCATATATTTT. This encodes CASFQPGNTIYF.

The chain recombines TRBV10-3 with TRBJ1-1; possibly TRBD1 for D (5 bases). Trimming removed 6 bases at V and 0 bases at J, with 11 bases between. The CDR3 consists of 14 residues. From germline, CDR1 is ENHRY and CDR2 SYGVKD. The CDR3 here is CAISPGTLNTEAFF. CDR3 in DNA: TGTGCCATCAGCCCCGGGACCTTGAACACTGAAGCTTTCTTT.

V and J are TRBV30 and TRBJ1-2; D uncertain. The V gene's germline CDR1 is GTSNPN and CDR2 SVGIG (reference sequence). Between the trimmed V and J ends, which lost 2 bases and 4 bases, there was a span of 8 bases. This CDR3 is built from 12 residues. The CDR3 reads CAWSPSLYGYTF. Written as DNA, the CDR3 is TGTGCCTGGAGTCCCAGTCTCTATGGCTACACCTTC.

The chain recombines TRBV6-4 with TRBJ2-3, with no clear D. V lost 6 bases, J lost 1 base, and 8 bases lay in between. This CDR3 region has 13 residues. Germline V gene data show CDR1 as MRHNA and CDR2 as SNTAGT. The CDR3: CASRGTRTDTQYF. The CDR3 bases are TGTGCCAGCAGAGGCACGCGCACAGATACGCAGTATTTT.

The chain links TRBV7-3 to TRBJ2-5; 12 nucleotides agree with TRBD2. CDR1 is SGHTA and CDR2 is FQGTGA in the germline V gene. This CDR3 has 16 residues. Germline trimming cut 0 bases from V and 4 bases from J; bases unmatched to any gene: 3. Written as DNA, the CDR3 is TGTGCCAGCAGCTTAACGGGGGGACTAGCGGGAGAGACCCAGTACTTC. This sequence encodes CASSLTGGLAGETQYF.

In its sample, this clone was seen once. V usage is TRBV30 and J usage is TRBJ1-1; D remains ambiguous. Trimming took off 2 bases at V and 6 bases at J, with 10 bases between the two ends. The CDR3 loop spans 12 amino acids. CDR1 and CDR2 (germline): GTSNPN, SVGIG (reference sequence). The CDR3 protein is CAWSSRGAEAFF. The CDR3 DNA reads TGTGCCTGGAGTTCCCGAGGCGCTGAAGCTTTCTTT.

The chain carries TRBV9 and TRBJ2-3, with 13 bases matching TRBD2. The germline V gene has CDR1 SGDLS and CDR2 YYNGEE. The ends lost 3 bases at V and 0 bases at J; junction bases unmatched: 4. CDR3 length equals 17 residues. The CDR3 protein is CASSGLAGGPSTDTQYF. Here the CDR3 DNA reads TGTGCCAGCAGCGGACTAGCGGGAGGACCTAGCACAGATACGCAGTATTTT.

The CDR3: CAWSLRRVNSPLHF. The DNA of the CDR3 is TGTGCCTGGAGCCTCCGAAGGGTGAATTCACCCCTCCACTTT. The chain employs TRBV30 and TRBJ1-6; no firm D call. Germline loops: CDR1 GTSNPN, CDR2 SVGIG (reference sequence). This CDR3 is 14 amino acids long. V shed 3 bases and J shed 7 bases, with 13 bases lying between them.

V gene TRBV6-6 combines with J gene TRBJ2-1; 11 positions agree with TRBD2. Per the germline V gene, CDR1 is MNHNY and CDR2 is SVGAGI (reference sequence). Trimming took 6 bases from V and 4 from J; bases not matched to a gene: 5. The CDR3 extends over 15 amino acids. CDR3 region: CASRRGLAEYNEQFF. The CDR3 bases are TGTGCCAGCAGGAGGGGACTAGCGGAATACAATGAGCAGTTCTTC.